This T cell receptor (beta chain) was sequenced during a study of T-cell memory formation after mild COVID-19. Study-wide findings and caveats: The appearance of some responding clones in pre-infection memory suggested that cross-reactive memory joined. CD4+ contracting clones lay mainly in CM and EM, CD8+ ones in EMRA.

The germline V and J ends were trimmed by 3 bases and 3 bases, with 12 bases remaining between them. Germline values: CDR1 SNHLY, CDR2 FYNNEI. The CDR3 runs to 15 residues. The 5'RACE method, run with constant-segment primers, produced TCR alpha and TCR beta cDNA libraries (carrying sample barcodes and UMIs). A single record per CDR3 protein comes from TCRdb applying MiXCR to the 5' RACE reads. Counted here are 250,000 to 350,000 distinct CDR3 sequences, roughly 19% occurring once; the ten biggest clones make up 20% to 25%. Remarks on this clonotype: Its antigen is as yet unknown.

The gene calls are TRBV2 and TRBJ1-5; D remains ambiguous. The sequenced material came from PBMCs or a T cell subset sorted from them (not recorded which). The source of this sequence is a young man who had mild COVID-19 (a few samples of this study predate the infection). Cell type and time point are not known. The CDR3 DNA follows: TGTGCCAGCAGTGACGTGGCAGCCAACAATCAGCCCCAGCATTTT. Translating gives CASSDVAANNQPQHF.